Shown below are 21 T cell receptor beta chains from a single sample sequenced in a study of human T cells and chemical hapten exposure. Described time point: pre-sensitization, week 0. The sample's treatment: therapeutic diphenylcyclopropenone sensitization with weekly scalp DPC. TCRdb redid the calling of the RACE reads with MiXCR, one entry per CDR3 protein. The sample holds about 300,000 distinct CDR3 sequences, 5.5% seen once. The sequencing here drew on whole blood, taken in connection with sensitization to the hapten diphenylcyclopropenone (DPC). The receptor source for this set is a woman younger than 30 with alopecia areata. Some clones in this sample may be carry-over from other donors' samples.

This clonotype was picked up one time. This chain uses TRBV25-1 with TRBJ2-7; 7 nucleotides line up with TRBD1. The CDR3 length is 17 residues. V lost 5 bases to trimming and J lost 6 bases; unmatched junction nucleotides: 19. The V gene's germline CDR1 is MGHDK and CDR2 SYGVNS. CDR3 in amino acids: CASSYHFLTGTESEQYF. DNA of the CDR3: TGTGCCAGCAGTTATCACTTCCTTACCGGGACAGAGTCCGAGCAGTACTTC.

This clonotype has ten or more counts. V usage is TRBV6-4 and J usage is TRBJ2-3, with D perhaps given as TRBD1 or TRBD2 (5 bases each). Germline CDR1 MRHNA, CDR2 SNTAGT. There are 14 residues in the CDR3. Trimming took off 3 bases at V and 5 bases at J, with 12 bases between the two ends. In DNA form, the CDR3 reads TGTGCCAGCAGTGAGCGTTCGGGGCTAGATACGCAGTATTTT. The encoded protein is CASSERSGLDTQYF.

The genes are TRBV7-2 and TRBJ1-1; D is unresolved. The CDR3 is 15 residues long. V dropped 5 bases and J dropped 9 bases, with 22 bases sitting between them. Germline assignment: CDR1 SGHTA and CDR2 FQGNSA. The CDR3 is CASSLPGPVGLKAFF. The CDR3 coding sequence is TGTGCCAGCAGCCTACCGGGCCCCGTAGGACTGAAAGCTTTCTTT.

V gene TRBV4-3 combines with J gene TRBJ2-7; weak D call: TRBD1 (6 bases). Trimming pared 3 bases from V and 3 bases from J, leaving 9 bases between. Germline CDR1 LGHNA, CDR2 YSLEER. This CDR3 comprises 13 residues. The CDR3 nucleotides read TGCGCCAGCAGCCATAACAGGGACTACGAGCAGTACTTC. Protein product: CASSHNRDYEQYF.

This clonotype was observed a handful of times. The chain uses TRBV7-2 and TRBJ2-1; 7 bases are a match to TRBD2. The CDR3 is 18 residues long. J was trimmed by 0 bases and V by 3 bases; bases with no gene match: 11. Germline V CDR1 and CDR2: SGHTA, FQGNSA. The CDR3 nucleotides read TGTGCCAGCAGCTTCCGCCTGGCTAGCGGAAGCTCCTACAATGAGCAGTTCTTC. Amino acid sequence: CASSFRLASGSSYNEQFF.

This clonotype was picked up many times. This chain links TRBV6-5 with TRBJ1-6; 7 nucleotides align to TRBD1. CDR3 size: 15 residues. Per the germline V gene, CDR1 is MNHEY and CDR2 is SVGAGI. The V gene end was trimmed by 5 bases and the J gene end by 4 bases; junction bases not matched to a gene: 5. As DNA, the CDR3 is TGTGCCAGCAGTGACGACAGGGAGTATAATTCACCCCTCCACTTT. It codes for CASSDDREYNSPLHF.

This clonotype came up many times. CDR3 protein: CASTTLLGSDTQYF. CDR3 coding DNA: TGTGCCAGCACTACTCTTTTGGGGTCAGATACGCAGTATTTT. V and J are TRBV7-6 and TRBJ2-3; D is undetermined. The CDR3 totals 14 residues. V was cut by 7 bases and J by 4 bases, with 15 bases left in between. Germline V CDR1 and CDR2: SGHVS, FNYEAQ.

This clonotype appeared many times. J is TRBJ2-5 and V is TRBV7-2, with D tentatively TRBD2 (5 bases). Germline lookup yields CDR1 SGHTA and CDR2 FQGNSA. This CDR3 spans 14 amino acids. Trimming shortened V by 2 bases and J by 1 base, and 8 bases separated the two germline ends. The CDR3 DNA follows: TGTGCCAGCAGCTTAATGAGGGCCCAAGAGACCCAGTACTTC. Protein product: CASSLMRAQETQYF.

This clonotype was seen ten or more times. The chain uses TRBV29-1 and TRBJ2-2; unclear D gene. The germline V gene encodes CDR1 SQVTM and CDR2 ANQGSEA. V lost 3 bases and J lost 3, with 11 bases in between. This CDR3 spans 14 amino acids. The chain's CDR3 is CSVDPGWYTGELFF. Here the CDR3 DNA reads TGCAGCGTTGATCCGGGTTGGTACACCGGGGAGCTGTTTTTT.

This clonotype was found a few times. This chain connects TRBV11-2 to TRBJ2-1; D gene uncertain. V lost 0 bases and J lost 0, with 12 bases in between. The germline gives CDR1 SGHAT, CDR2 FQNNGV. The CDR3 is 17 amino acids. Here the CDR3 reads CASSLEPFLSSYNEQFF. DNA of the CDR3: TGTGCCAGCAGCTTAGAACCCTTTTTGAGCTCCTACAATGAGCAGTTCTTC.

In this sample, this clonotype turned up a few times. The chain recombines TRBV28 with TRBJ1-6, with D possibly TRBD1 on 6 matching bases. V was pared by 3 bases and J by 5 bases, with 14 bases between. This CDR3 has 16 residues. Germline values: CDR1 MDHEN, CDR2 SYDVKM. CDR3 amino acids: CASSFSEDSHNSPLHF. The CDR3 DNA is TGTGCCAGCAGTTTCAGCGAGGACAGTCATAATTCACCCCTCCACTTT. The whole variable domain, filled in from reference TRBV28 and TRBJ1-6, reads DVKVTQSSRYLVKRTGEKVFLECVQDMDHENMFWYRQDPGLGLRLIYFSYDVKMKEKGDIPEGYSVSREKKERFSLILESASTNQTSMYLCASSFSEDSHNSPLHFGNGTRLTVT.

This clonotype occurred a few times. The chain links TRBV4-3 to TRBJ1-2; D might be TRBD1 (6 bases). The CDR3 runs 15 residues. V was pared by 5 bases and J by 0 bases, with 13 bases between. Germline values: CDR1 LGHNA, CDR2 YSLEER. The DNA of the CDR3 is TGCGCCAGCAGCTTCCGACAGGAATCTAACTATGGCTACACCTTC. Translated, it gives CASSFRQESNYGYTF.

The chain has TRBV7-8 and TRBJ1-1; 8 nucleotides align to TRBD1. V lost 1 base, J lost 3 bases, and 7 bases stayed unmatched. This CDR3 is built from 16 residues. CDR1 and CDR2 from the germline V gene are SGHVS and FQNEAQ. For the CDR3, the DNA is TGTGCCAGCAGCTTAGGTTCAGGGGGCAGCGACACTGAAGCTTTCTTT. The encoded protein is CASSLGSGGSDTEAFF.

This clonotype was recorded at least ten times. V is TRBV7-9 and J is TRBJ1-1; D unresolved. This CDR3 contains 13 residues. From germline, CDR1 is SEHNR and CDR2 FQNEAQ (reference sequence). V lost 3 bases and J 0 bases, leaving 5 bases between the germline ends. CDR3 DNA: TGTGCCAGCAGCTTTACTATGAACACTGAAGCTTTCTTT. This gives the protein CASSFTMNTEAFF. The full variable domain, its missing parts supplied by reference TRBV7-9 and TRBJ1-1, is DTGVSQNPRHKITKRGQNVTFRCDPISEHNRLYWYRQTLGQGPEFLTYFQNEAQLEKSRLLSDRFSAERPKGSFSTLEIQRTEQGDSAMYLCASSFTMNTEAFFGQGTRLTVV.

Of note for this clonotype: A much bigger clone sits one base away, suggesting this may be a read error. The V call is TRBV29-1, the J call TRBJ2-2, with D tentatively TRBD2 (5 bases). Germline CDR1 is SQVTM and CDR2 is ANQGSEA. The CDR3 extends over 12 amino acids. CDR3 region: CSVEFDTGEPFF. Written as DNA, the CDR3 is TGCAGCGTTGAATTCGACACCGGGGAGCCGTTTTTT.

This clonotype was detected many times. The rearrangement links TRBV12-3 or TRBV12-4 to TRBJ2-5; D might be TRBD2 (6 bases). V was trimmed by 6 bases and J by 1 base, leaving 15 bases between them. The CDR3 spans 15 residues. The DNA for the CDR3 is TGTGCCAGCAGACGCTCACTAGCATCCCAAGAGACCCAGTACTTC. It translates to CASRRSLASQETQYF.

The CDR3 spells CSARRQGRNTEAFF. CDR3 coding DNA: TGCAGTGCTAGACGTCAGGGGCGGAACACTGAAGCTTTCTTT. This rearrangement joins TRBV20-1 to TRBJ1-1; a possible D gene is TRBD1 (6 bases). Trimming left V 2 bases short and J 1 base short, with 11 bases between. The CDR3 is 14 residues long. Germline V gene data show CDR1 as DFQATT and CDR2 as SNEGSKA (reference sequence).

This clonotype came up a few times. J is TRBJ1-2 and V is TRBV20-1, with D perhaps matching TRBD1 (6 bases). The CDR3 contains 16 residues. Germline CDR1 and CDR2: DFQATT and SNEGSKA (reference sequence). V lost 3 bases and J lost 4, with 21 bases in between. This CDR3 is CSASLRSGAALYGYTF. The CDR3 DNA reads TGCAGTGCTAGTCTCCGTTCGGGGGCAGCTCTCTATGGCTACACCTTC.

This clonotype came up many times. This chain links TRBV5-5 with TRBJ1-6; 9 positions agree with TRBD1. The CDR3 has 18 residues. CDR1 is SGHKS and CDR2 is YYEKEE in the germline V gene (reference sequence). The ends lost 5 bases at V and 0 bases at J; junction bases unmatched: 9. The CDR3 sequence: CASSPTGGFSSYNSPLHF. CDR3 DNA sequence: TGTGCCAGCAGTCCGACAGGGGGGTTCAGCTCCTATAATTCACCCCTCCACTTT.

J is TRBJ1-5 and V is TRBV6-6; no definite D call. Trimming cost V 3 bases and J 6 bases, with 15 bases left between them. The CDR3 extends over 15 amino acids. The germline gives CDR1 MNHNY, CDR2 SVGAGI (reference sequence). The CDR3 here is CASSYSQGMAQPQHF. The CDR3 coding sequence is TGTGCCAGCAGTTATTCCCAAGGGATGGCTCAGCCCCAGCATTTT.

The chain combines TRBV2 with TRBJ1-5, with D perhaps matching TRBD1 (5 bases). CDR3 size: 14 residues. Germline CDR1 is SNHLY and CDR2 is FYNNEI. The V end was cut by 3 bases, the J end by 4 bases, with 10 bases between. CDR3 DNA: TGTGCCAGCAGTGACGGGGGACCGAATCAGCCCCAGCATTTT. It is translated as CASSDGGPNQPQHF.